This T cell receptor beta chain was profiled in a study of T cell responses to AZD1222 COVID-19 vaccine. Whole-study findings and limits: The study found Spike-specific TCR breadth and depth rose after two AZD1222 doses. Reportedly, close to half of spike-specific TCRs are directed against unmutated variant regions. Donors were largely white British and mainly female; clonal diversity was possibly underestimated.

Comments on this clone: Its antigen remains unknown.

Assay: immunoSEQ multiplex PCR; the TCRdb copy retains only in-frame clones and omits some. Counted here are 95,000 to 110,000 clones, 87% occurring once; the ten biggest clones make up around 4.7%. Pooled together were second doses at about 4 or about 12 weeks. Specimen: peripheral blood, collected 28 days after the second AZD1222 dose. The origin of this receptor is an adult who received the AZD1222 COVID-19 vaccine.

CDR3 DNA sequence: TGTGCCAGCAGGGAGGGATCGAATTCACCCCTCCACTTT. This codes for CASREGSNSPLHF. The V and J genes are TRBV2 and TRBJ1-6; D gene uncertain. V lost 6 bases to trimming and J lost 7 bases, with 10 bases between them. CDR1 and CDR2 from the germline V gene are SNHLY and FYNNEI. The CDR3 loop spans 13 amino acids.